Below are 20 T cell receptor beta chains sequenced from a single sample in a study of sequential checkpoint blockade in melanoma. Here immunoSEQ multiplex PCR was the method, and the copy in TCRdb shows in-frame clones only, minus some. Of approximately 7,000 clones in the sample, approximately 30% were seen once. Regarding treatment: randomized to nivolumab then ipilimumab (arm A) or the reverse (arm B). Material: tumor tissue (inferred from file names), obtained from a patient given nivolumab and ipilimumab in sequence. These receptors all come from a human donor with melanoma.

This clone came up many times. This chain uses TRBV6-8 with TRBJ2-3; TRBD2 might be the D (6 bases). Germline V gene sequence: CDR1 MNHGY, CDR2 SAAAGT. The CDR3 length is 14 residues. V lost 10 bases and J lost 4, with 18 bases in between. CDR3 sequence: CAISRGGEADTQYF. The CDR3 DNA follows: TGTGCCATCAGCCGGGGCGGGGAGGCAGATACGCAGTATTTT.

The DNA of the CDR3 is TGTGCCAGCGGGACTTTAGACAATGAGCAGTTCTTC. Translation: CASGTLDNEQFF. The chain uses TRBV6-8 and TRBJ2-1; D may be TRBD2 (6 bases). Trimming removed 8 bases at V and 5 bases at J, with 10 bases between. From germline, CDR1 is MNHGY and CDR2 SAAAGT. CDR3 length equals 12 residues.

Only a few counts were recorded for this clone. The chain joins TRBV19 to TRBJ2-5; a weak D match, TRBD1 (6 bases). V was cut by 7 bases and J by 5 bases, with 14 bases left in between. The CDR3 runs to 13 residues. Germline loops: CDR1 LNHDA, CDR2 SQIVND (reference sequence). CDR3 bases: TGTGCCAGTACGGGGAGACAGGCTGAGACCCAGTACTTC. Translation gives CASTGRQAETQYF.

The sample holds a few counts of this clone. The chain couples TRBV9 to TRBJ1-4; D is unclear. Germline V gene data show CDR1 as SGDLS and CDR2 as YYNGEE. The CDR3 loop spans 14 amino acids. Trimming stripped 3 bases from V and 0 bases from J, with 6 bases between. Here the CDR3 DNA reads TGTGCCAGCAGCGCCCTTGCAACTAATGAAAAACTGTTTTTT. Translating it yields CASSALATNEKLFF.

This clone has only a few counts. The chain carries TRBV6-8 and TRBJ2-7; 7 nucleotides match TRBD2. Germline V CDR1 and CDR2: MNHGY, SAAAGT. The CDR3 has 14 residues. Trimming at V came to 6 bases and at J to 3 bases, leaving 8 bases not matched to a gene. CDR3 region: CASRREREFYEQYF. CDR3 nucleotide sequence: TGTGCCAGCAGGCGAGAGCGGGAATTCTACGAGCAGTACTTC.

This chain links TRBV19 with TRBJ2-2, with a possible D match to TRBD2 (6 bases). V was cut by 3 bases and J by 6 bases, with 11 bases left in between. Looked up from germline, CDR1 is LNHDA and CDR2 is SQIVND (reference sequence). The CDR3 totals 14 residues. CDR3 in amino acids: CASSMGGEAGELFF. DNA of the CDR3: TGTGCCAGTAGTATGGGGGGTGAGGCCGGGGAGCTGTTTTTT.

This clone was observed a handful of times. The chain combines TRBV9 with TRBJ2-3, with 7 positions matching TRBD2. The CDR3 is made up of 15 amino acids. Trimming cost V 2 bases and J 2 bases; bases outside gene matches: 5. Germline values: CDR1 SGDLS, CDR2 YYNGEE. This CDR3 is CASSVSSGSTDTQYF. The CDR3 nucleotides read TGTGCCAGCAGCGTTTCTAGCGGATCCACAGATACGCAGTATTTT.

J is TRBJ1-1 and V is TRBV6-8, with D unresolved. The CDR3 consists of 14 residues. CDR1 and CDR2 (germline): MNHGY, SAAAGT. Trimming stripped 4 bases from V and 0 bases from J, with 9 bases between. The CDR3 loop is CASSSPSLNTEAFF. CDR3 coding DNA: TGTGCCAGCAGTTCTCCTTCCCTGAACACTGAAGCTTTCTTT.

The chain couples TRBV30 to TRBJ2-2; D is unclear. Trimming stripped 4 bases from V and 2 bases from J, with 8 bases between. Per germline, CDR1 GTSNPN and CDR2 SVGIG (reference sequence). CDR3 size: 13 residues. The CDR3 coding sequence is TGTGCCTGGACAGGCCCTAACACCGGGGAGCTGTTTTTT. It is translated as CAWTGPNTGELFF.

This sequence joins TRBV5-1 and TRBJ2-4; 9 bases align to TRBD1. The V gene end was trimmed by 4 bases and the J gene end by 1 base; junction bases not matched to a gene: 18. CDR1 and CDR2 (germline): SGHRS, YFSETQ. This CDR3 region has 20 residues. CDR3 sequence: CASSLANRGHSVGAKNIQYF. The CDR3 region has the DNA TGCGCCAGCAGCCTAGCCAACAGGGGGCATTCGGTAGGGGCCAAAAACATTCAGTACTTC. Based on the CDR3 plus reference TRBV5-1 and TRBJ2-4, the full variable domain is KAGVTQTPRYLIKTRGQQVTLSCSPISGHRSVSWYQQTPGQGLQFLFEYFSETQRNKGNFPGRFSGRQFSNSRSEMNVSTLELGDSALYLCASSLANRGHSVGAKNIQYFGAGTRLSVL.

The CDR3 DNA is TGCGCCAGCAGCTTCCAGACTCCCGGCACAGATACGCAGTATTTT. It yields the protein CASSFQTPGTDTQYF. V gene TRBV5-1 combines with J gene TRBJ2-3; D remains unclear. The V gene lost 2 bases and the J gene lost 1 base, with 11 bases spanning the gap. CDR3 size: 15 residues. Germline CDR1 and CDR2: SGHRS and YFSETQ.

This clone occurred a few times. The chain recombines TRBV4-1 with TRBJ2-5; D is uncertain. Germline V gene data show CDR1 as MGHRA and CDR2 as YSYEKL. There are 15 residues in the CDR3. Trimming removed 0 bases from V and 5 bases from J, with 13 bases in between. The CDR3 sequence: CASSQDLIFRETQYF. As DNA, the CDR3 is TGCGCCAGCAGCCAAGATTTGATCTTTCGGGAGACCCAGTACTTC.

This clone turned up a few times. CDR3 sequence: CASSVVSVSDTQYF. As DNA, the CDR3 is TGTGCCAGCAGCGTAGTATCGGTTTCAGATACGCAGTATTTT. This chain joins TRBV9 and TRBJ2-3; D gene unclear. The CDR3 extends over 14 amino acids. The ends were cut back, 0 bases at V and 4 bases at J, with 9 bases in the middle. The germline gives CDR1 SGDLS, CDR2 YYNGEE.

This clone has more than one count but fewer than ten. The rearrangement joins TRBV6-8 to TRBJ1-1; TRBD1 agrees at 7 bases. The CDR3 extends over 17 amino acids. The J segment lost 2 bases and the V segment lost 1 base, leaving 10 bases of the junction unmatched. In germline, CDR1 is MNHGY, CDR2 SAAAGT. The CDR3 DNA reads TGTGCCAGCAGTTACTACCTTCCGGGACAGCTTAACACTGAAGCTTTCTTT. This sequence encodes CASSYYLPGQLNTEAFF.

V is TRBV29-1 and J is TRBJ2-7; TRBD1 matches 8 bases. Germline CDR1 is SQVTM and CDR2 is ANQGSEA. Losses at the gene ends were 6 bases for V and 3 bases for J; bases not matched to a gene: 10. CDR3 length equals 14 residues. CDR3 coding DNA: TGCAGCGTCGGACAGGGTTCCTCCATCTACGAGCAGTACTTC. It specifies CSVGQGSSIYEQYF.

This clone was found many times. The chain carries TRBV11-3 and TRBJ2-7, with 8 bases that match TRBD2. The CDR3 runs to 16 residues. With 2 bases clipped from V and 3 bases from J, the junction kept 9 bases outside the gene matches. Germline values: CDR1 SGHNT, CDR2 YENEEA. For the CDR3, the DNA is TGTGCCAGCAGCTTAACTGGACTAGCCCCAGACTACGAGCAGTACTTC. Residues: CASSLTGLAPDYEQYF. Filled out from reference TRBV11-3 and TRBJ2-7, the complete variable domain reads EAGVVQSPRYKIIEKKQPVAFWCNPISGHNTLYWYLQNLGQGPELLIRYENEEAVDDSQLPKDRFSAERLKGVDSTLKIQPAELGDSAVYLCASSLTGLAPDYEQYFGPGTRLTVT.

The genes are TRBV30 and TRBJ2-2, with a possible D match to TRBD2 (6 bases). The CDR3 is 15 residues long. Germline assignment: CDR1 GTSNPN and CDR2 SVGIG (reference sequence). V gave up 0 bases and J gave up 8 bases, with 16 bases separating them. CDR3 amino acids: CAWSVLGSWAGELFF. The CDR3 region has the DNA TGTGCCTGGAGTGTACTCGGGAGTTGGGCAGGGGAGCTGTTTTTT. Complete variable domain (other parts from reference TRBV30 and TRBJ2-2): SQTIHQWPATLVQPVGSPLSLECTVEGTSNPNLYWYRQAAGRGLQLLFYSVGIGQISSEVPQNLSASRPQDRQFILSSKKLLLSDSGFYLCAWSVLGSWAGELFFGEGSRLTVL.

In DNA, the CDR3 is TGTGCCAGCAGCCGGGACAGGGACTCCCAAGAGACCCAGTACTTC. It specifies CASSRDRDSQETQYF. This chain connects TRBV19 to TRBJ2-5; TRBD1 aligns across 9 bases. This CDR3 has 15 amino acids. The V and J ends lost 9 bases and 1 base, in that order; junction bases with no gene match: 9. Germline V lookup: CDR1 LNHDA, CDR2 SQIVND (reference sequence). Together with reference TRBV19 and TRBJ2-5, the CDR3 gives the full variable domain: DGGITQSPKYLFRKEGQNVTLSCEQNLNHDAMYWYRQDPGQGLRLIYYSQIVNDFQKGDIAEGYSVSREKKESFPLTVTSAQKNPTAFYLCASSRDRDSQETQYFGPGTRLLVL.

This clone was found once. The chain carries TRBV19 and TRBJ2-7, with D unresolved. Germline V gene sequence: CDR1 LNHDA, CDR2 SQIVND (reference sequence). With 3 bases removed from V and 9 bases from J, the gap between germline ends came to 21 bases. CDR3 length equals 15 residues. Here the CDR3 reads CASSIVAEPPGGQYF. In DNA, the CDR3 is TGTGCCAGTAGTATCGTTGCGGAGCCTCCAGGCGGGCAGTACTTC.

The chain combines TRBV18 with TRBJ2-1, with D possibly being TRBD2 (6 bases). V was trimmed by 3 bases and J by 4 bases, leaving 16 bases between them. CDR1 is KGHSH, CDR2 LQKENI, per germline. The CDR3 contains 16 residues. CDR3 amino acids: CASSPVRDWRYNEQFF. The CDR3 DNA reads TGTGCCAGCTCACCGGTCCGGGACTGGCGATACAATGAGCAGTTCTTC. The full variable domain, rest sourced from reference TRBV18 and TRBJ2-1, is NAGVMQNPRHLVRRRGQEARLRCSPMKGHSHVYWYRQLPEEGLKFMVYLQKENIIDESGMPKERFSAEFPKEGPSILRIQQVVRGDSAAYFCASSPVRDWRYNEQFFGPGTRLTVL.